A single sample gave rise to the 27 T cell receptor beta chains below, sequenced in a study of identical twins. Via MiXCR, TCRdb re-called the 5' RACE reads, giving one row per CDR3 protein. Of hundreds of thousands of distinct CDR3 sequences in the sample, under 8.5% are singletons; the top ten hold roughly 1.6%. Another study also made use of these data, one on yellow fever vaccine responses in identical twins.

The sample taken for sequencing was PBMCs. Source of these receptors: a woman aged 18 to 35 in good health.

This clonotype was seen repeatedly, ten times or more. The V gene is TRBV24-1, the J gene TRBJ2-1; D may be TRBD2 (6 bases). Per germline, CDR1 KGHDR and CDR2 SFDVKD. The CDR3 contains 14 residues. V was shortened by 9 bases and J by 7 bases, with 18 bases between the two germline ends. The CDR3 is CATGRSGARNEQFF. The CDR3 bases are TGTGCCACCGGGAGGAGCGGAGCAAGGAATGAGCAGTTCTTC.

This clonotype was seen repeatedly, ten times or more. The chain joins TRBV10-3 to TRBJ2-3, with D perhaps assigned TRBD1 or TRBD2 (7 bases each). Germline lookup yields CDR1 ENHRY and CDR2 SYGVKD. Trimming cost V 0 bases and J 2 bases, with 18 bases left between them. The CDR3 loop spans 18 amino acids. CDR3 amino acids: CAISESAGGGPSTDTQYF. The CDR3 DNA follows: TGTGCCATCAGTGAGTCGGCAGGGGGGGGTCCCTCCACAGATACGCAGTATTTT.

The V call is TRBV2, the J call TRBJ2-1; 11 positions match TRBD2. This CDR3 has 16 amino acids. V gave up 7 bases and J gave up 3 bases; unmatched junction bases: 8. CDR1 and CDR2 from the germline V gene are SNHLY and FYNNEI. The CDR3 region has the DNA TGTGCCAGCACTCCGGGACTAGCGGACTTCTACAATGAGCAGTTCTTC. This sequence encodes CASTPGLADFYNEQFF.

There are many counts of this clonotype. The chain links TRBV12-3 or TRBV12-4 to TRBJ2-4, with D perhaps TRBD1 or TRBD2 (7 bases each). Trimming left V 8 bases short and J 1 base short, with 15 bases between. CDR3 length: 15 amino acids. CDR3 nucleotide sequence: TGTGCCAGCCGGCCAGGGGGGGGTGCCAAAAACATTCAGTACTTC. Protein sequence: CASRPGGGAKNIQYF.

This clonotype was observed many times. This chain links TRBV11-2 with TRBJ2-1; possibly TRBD1 for D (7 bases). The CDR3 spans 15 residues. Trimming removed 1 base from V and 9 bases from J, with 16 bases in between. Germline assignment: CDR1 SGHAT and CDR2 FQNNGV. CDR3 region: CASSLVRGDRPEQFF. In DNA, the CDR3 is TGTGCCAGCAGCTTAGTCAGGGGGGACCGTCCTGAGCAGTTCTTC. The full variable domain, completed using reference TRBV11-2 and TRBJ2-1, is EAGVAQSPRYKIIEKRQSVAFWCNPISGHATLYWYQQILGQGPKLLIQFQNNGVVDDSQLPKDRFSAERLKGVDSTLKIQPAKLEDSAVYLCASSLVRGDRPEQFFGPGTRLTVL.

This clonotype was seen a handful of times. The rearrangement uses TRBV7-6 and TRBJ2-3, with D possibly TRBD2 on 6 matching bases. Germline CDR1 is SGHVS and CDR2 is FNYEAQ. This CDR3 is 16 amino acids long. V dropped 5 bases and J dropped 2 bases, with 17 bases sitting between them. The CDR3 DNA is TGTGCCAGCAGCGCAGGGCCGGGACTCAACACAGATACGCAGTATTTT. Its translation is CASSAGPGLNTDTQYF.

This clonotype was observed a handful of times. The V call is TRBV20-1, the J call TRBJ1-1, with 7 positions matching TRBD1. The junction had 6 bases not matched to a gene; V was cut back by 6 bases and J by 8 bases. Germline V lookup: CDR1 DFQATT, CDR2 SNEGSKA (reference sequence). CDR3 length: 11 residues. CDR3: CSAEGQLEAFF. CDR3 DNA: TGCAGTGCCGAGGGACAGCTCGAAGCTTTCTTT.

This clonotype has only a few counts. A single base separates this from a much larger clone, so it may be a read error. CDR3 in DNA: TGCGCCAGCATGGGGTACAATGAGCAGTTCTTC. Protein product: CASMGYNEQFF. The chain carries TRBV5-1 and TRBJ2-1; D is unresolved. In germline, CDR1 is SGHRS, CDR2 YFSETQ. This CDR3 is built from 11 residues. V was shortened by 6 bases and J by 4 bases, with 5 bases between the two germline ends.

This clonotype was seen only a few times. J is TRBJ2-3 and V is TRBV7-9, with unresolved D. The germline V gene has CDR1 SEHNR and CDR2 FQNEAQ (reference sequence). CDR3 length: 16 residues. Trimming cost V 5 bases and J 2 bases, with 17 bases left between them. The CDR3 region is CASSEAKSLLTDTQYF. The CDR3 region has the DNA TGTGCCAGCAGCGAGGCCAAGAGCCTCCTCACAGATACGCAGTATTTT.

A few counts support this clonotype. J is TRBJ1-5 and V is TRBV5-5; 12 positions match TRBD1. Germline V gene data show CDR1 as SGHKS and CDR2 as YYEKEE (reference sequence). The CDR3 contains 16 residues. Trimming removed 3 bases from V and 7 bases from J; junction bases left unmatched: 8. The CDR3: CASSSLGQGAGQPQHF. CDR3 nucleotides: TGTGCCAGCAGCTCCTTGGGACAGGGGGCAGGGCAGCCCCAGCATTTT.

CDR3 in DNA: TGTGCCATCAGTGAGTACCAACCCTTACCCGGACGGACTAATCAGCCCCAGCATTTT. It codes for CAISEYQPLPGRTNQPQHF. J is TRBJ1-5 and V is TRBV10-3; D gene uncertain. V was shortened by 1 base and J by 4 bases, with 23 bases between the two germline ends. This CDR3 contains 19 residues. Per the germline V gene, CDR1 is ENHRY and CDR2 is SYGVKD.

In this sample, this clonotype turned up many times. The rearrangement links TRBV24-1 to TRBJ2-1; D is possibly TRBD1 (5 bases). V was clipped by 4 bases and J by 9 bases, with 9 bases between them. This CDR3 spans 12 amino acids. The germline CDR1 and CDR2 sequences are KGHDR and SFDVKD. DNA of the CDR3: TGTGCCACCAGTGACAGGGTCAGTGAGCAGTTCTTC. Translated, it gives CATSDRVSEQFF.

This clonotype was recorded many times. The chain is built from TRBV5-1 and TRBJ2-1, with D perhaps TRBD2 (5 bases). Germline V CDR1 and CDR2: SGHRS, YFSETQ. The CDR3 extends over 14 amino acids. V was shortened by 1 base and J by 8 bases, with 13 bases between the two germline ends. The CDR3 coding sequence is TGCGCCAGCAGCTTGTGGCTAGGAGGCGATGAGCAGTTCTTC. It is translated as CASSLWLGGDEQFF.

This clonotype was detected only a few times. The chain uses TRBV28 and TRBJ2-7; D is perhaps TRBD1 (5 bases). This CDR3 contains 15 residues. Germline lookup yields CDR1 MDHEN and CDR2 SYDVKM. V dropped 4 bases and J dropped 2 bases, with 15 bases sitting between them. The DNA of the CDR3 is TGTGCCAGCAGTTCGCTAGTGGGGCCAACCTACGAGCAGTACTTC. Its translation is CASSSLVGPTYEQYF.

This clonotype was recorded at least ten times. J is TRBJ2-1 and V is TRBV6-5; D not certain. The germline gives CDR1 MNHEY, CDR2 SVGAGI. The CDR3 contains 12 residues. V was trimmed by 6 bases and J by 5 bases, leaving 8 bases between them. The CDR3 protein is CASRRRDNEQFF. CDR3 bases: TGTGCCAGCAGGCGACGGGACAATGAGCAGTTCTTC.

This clonotype came up many times. The chain has TRBV12-3 or TRBV12-4 and TRBJ2-7; weak D call: TRBD1 (5 bases). The CDR3 length is 16 residues. With 3 bases removed from V and 4 bases from J, the gap between germline ends came to 19 bases. The CDR3 DNA reads as TGTGCCAGCAGTTTTAGGTCGGGCAGGGCCGCGTACGAGCAGTACGTC. It yields the protein CASSFRSGRAAYEQYV.

The chain is built from TRBV5-5 and TRBJ2-3; TRBD2 aligns across 7 bases. This CDR3 comprises 18 residues. In germline, CDR1 is SGHKS, CDR2 YYEKEE (reference sequence). The junction had 21 bases not matched to a gene; V was cut back by 7 bases and J by 4 bases. CDR3 DNA sequence: TGTGCCAGCCACATGGTCAGCGGGGCCACCATGGAGGCAGATACGCAGTATTTT. The encoded protein is CASHMVSGATMEADTQYF.

A few counts support this clonotype. This chain connects TRBV7-2 to TRBJ2-1; TRBD2 agrees at 11 bases. After removal of 1 base from V and 3 bases from J, the junction contained 5 bases not matched to a gene. CDR1 is SGHTA, CDR2 FQGNSA, per germline. The CDR3 totals 17 residues. CDR3 sequence: CASSLGGLADVYNEQFF. The CDR3, as DNA: TGTGCCAGCAGCTTAGGGGGACTAGCGGACGTCTACAATGAGCAGTTCTTC.

This clonotype was seen only a few times. The J gene is TRBJ2-1, the V gene TRBV28, with 7 positions matching TRBD1. Losses at the gene ends were 4 bases for V and 3 bases for J; bases not matched to a gene: 3. CDR3 size: 14 residues. Germline V CDR1 and CDR2: MDHEN, SYDVKM. The CDR3 DNA is TGTGCCAGCAGTTCGACAGGGATCTACAATGAGCAGTTCTTC. Its translation: CASSSTGIYNEQFF.

The V gene is TRBV4-2, the J gene TRBJ2-7; D is ambiguous. CDR3 length equals 14 residues. Germline CDR1 LGHNA, CDR2 YNFKEQ. With 0 bases removed from V and 4 bases from J, the gap between germline ends came to 10 bases. CDR3 loop: CASSQEVGSYEQYV. CDR3 bases: TGTGCCAGCAGCCAAGAGGTTGGATCGTACGAGCAGTACGTC.

This clonotype was seen ten or more times. The rearrangement joins TRBV24-1 to TRBJ2-2; D ambiguous. CDR3 length: 17 residues. V lost 0 bases to trimming and J lost 6 bases, with 16 bases between them. Germline-derived CDR1 and CDR2 are KGHDR and SFDVKD. The CDR3 loop reads CATSDLRSSPSPGELFF. The CDR3 DNA sequence: TGTGCCACCAGTGATTTGAGGTCATCACCTTCCCCCGGGGAGCTGTTTTTT.

This clonotype came up many times. V and J are TRBV12-3 or TRBV12-4 and TRBJ2-7, with D perhaps TRBD2 (5 bases). There are 15 residues in the CDR3. The V and J ends lost 3 bases and 1 base respectively, with 13 bases between them. CDR3 sequence reads: CASSFSAMVSYEQYF. The CDR3 DNA is TGTGCCAGCAGTTTTAGCGCGATGGTGTCCTACGAGCAGTACTTC.

This clonotype was seen repeatedly, ten times or more. CDR3: CASSLVSGPNSPLHF. CDR3 coding DNA: TGCGCCAGCAGCTTGGTCAGTGGACCTAATTCACCCCTCCACTTT. The chain joins TRBV5-1 to TRBJ1-6; unclear D gene. Germline CDR1 and CDR2: SGHRS and YFSETQ. The V end was cut by 0 bases, the J end by 6 bases, with 10 bases between. CDR3 length: 15 residues. Combining the CDR3 with reference TRBV5-1 and TRBJ1-6 gives the whole variable domain KAGVTQTPRYLIKTRGQQVTLSCSPISGHRSVSWYQQTPGQGLQFLFEYFSETQRNKGNFPGRFSGRQFSNSRSEMNVSTLELGDSALYLCASSLVSGPNSPLHFGNGTRLTVT.

This clonotype appeared a few times. V is TRBV5-6 and J is TRBJ2-1, with 7 bases identical to TRBD2. The junction had 5 bases not matched to a gene; V was cut back by 4 bases and J by 1 base. CDR1 SGHDT and CDR2 YYEEEE come from the germline V gene. CDR3 length: 15 residues. The CDR3 sequence is CASSGGVWSYNEQFF. In DNA form, the CDR3 reads TGTGCCAGCAGCGGGGGGGTTTGGTCCTACAATGAGCAGTTCTTC.

This chain joins TRBV11-2 and TRBJ2-3; D is perhaps TRBD1 (5 bases). The CDR3 length is 13 residues. Trimming took off 5 bases at V and 6 bases at J, with 12 bases between the two ends. Germline values: CDR1 SGHAT, CDR2 FQNNGV. CDR3 in DNA: TGTGCCAGCAGCCCCCGACAGACCGATACGCAGTATTTT. Protein sequence: CASSPRQTDTQYF.

This clonotype was counted only a few times. The chain links TRBV11-2 to TRBJ2-1, with TRBD1 matching 9 bases. J was trimmed by 6 bases and V by 5 bases; bases with no gene match: 11. Germline CDR1 SGHAT, CDR2 FQNNGV. The CDR3 has 16 residues. The DNA for the CDR3 is TGTGCCAGCAGCACGAACAGGGGGCCGTCCCCCAATGAGCAGTTCTTC. The encoded protein is CASSTNRGPSPNEQFF.

Ten or more counts support this clonotype. The CDR3 coding sequence is TGTGCCAGCAGTTTAGCGTCGGCCGGGGAGCTGTTTTTT. Amino acid sequence: CASSLASAGELFF. The rearrangement links TRBV12-3 or TRBV12-4 to TRBJ2-2; D ambiguous. This CDR3 contains 13 residues. Trimming stripped 0 bases from V and 6 bases from J, with 5 bases between.